Below, 21 T cell receptor beta chains from the same sample are listed, as sequenced in a study of blood T cell repertoires in COVID-19. The method was immunoSEQ multiplex PCR; TCRdb's version includes in-frame clones alone and lacks a portion of them. Found here are about 170,000 clones, about 88% of them singletons; the top ten hold around 2.5%. Sequenced: peripheral blood. The receptors shown here come from an elderly woman with COVID-19, enrolled during active disease.

The chain has TRBV29-1 and TRBJ1-3; maybe TRBD1 (5 bases). The V gene lost 6 bases and the J gene lost 2 bases, with 17 bases spanning the gap. CDR3 size: 15 residues. Germline CDR1 reads SQVTM; CDR2 reads ANQGSEA. CDR3 region: CSVSFRWGAGNTIYF. CDR3 DNA sequence: TGCAGCGTATCATTCCGGTGGGGGGCTGGAAACACCATATATTTT.

V gene TRBV27 combines with J gene TRBJ2-2; 8 bases align to TRBD2. The CDR3 length is 15 residues. J was trimmed by 1 base and V by 5 bases; bases with no gene match: 3. Germline assignment: CDR1 MNHEY and CDR2 SMNVEV (reference sequence). CDR3 in DNA: TGTGCCAGCAGTCTCAGCGGGAGGAACACCGGGGAGCTGTTTTTT. Encoded protein: CASSLSGRNTGELFF.

The chain combines TRBV24-1 with TRBJ1-1; no clear D gene. This CDR3 has 13 amino acids. Trimming left V 4 bases short and J 2 bases short, with 7 bases between. The V gene's germline CDR1 is KGHDR and CDR2 SFDVKD. CDR3 sequence (DNA): TGTGCCACCAGTGAAACAGCTAACACTGAAGCTTTCTTT. This codes for CATSETANTEAFF.

This sequence joins TRBV19 and TRBJ2-7; the match to TRBD1 covers 8 bases. With 5 bases clipped from V and 0 bases from J, the junction kept 6 bases outside the gene matches. The germline CDR1 and CDR2 sequences are LNHDA and SQIVND (reference sequence). CDR3 size: 15 residues. The CDR3 bases are TGTGCCAGTAGTGCTACCGGGACAGGCTCCTACGAGCAGTACTTC. Its protein is CASSATGTGSYEQYF.

The CDR3 nucleotides read TGTGCCAGCAGACCAACGACAGGGGGGGCTGGAAACACCATATATTTT. Translation gives CASRPTTGGAGNTIYF. This rearrangement joins TRBV27 to TRBJ1-3, with 9 bases lining up with TRBD1. The CDR3 runs to 16 residues. Germline V gives CDR1 MNHEY, CDR2 SMNVEV (reference sequence). V shed 6 bases, J shed 2 bases, and the junction held 8 bases outside the gene matches.

This chain links TRBV9 with TRBJ1-2; D gene ambiguous. Germline CDR1 and CDR2: SGDLS and YYNGEE. This CDR3 comprises 14 residues. Trimming removed 0 bases at V and 4 bases at J, with 10 bases between. CDR3: CASSVDPGTYGYTF. In DNA, the CDR3 is TGTGCCAGCAGCGTAGATCCGGGAACCTATGGCTACACCTTC.

The chain combines TRBV7-2 with TRBJ2-6; unclear D gene. The V and J ends lost 5 bases and 0 bases respectively, with 14 bases between them. This CDR3 comprises 17 residues. The germline V gene has CDR1 SGHTA and CDR2 FQGNSA. The chain's CDR3 is CASSLRTGTSGANVLTF. Here the CDR3 DNA reads TGTGCCAGCAGCCTACGAACGGGTACCTCTGGGGCCAACGTCCTGACTTTC.

This chain links TRBV28 with TRBJ2-1; the match to TRBD2 covers 9 bases. Germline assignment: CDR1 MDHEN and CDR2 SYDVKM. The length of the CDR3 is 15 residues. The junction had 2 bases not matched to a gene; V was cut back by 1 base and J by 4 bases. This CDR3 is CASSLLAGVYNEQFF. The CDR3 DNA reads as TGTGCCAGCAGTTTATTAGCGGGAGTATACAATGAGCAGTTCTTC.

In DNA form, the CDR3 reads TGTGCCAGCAGTTCTCGGACAGGGTCCAACTTTTATTCACCCCTCCACTTT. It encodes CASSSRTGSNFYSPLHF. This chain links TRBV27 with TRBJ1-6; 8 nucleotides align to TRBD1. CDR3 size: 17 residues. Germline CDR1 MNHEY, CDR2 SMNVEV (reference sequence). J gave up 8 bases and V 4 bases, and 13 bases lay outside the gene matches.

V and J are TRBV5-1 and TRBJ2-7; 8 bases line up with TRBD2. V lost 4 bases, J lost 0 bases, and 6 bases stayed unmatched. Germline values: CDR1 SGHRS, CDR2 YFSETQ. This CDR3 has 15 residues. CDR3 in DNA: TGCGCCAGCAGCAGACAAGCGGGGGTCTCCTACGAGCAGTACTTC. Protein sequence: CASSRQAGVSYEQYF. The full variable domain, with the rest looked up from reference TRBV5-1 and TRBJ2-7, is KAGVTQTPRYLIKTRGQQVTLSCSPISGHRSVSWYQQTPGQGLQFLFEYFSETQRNKGNFPGRFSGRQFSNSRSEMNVSTLELGDSALYLCASSRQAGVSYEQYFGPGTRLTVT.

Comments on this clone: Additional DNA sequences in this sample encode the identical CDR3. The genes are TRBV7-2 and TRBJ1-3; maybe TRBD1 (5 bases). Germline values: CDR1 SGHTA, CDR2 FQGNSA. This CDR3 has 14 amino acids. Trimming stripped 6 bases from V and 0 bases from J, with 9 bases between. CDR3 region: CASRADSSGNTIYF. CDR3 sequence (DNA): TGTGCCAGCAGGGCAGACAGCTCTGGAAACACCATATATTTT.

The J gene is TRBJ2-1, the V gene TRBV10-3, with 12 bases fitting TRBD2. The CDR3 is 15 amino acids. Germline CDR1 ENHRY, CDR2 SYGVKD. V lost 6 bases, J lost 2 bases, and 2 bases stayed unmatched. The CDR3 DNA follows: TGTGCCATCAGCCTAGCGGGAGGGGCCTACAATGAGCAGTTCTTC. Amino acid sequence: CAISLAGGAYNEQFF.

The chain links TRBV28 to TRBJ1-2, with 7 bases lining up with TRBD1. The CDR3 is 14 amino acids. The junction had 8 bases not matched to a gene; V was cut back by 6 bases and J by 4 bases. The germline V gene encodes CDR1 MDHEN and CDR2 SYDVKM. DNA for the CDR3: TGTGCCAGCAGGGCAGGGGGGCCAGTCTATGGCTACACCTTC. Translating it yields CASRAGGPVYGYTF.

The genes are TRBV5-3 and TRBJ1-2; a weak D match, TRBD1 (5 bases). TRBV5-3 counts as an open reading frame of uncertain function. Trimming removed 2 bases from V and 4 bases from J, with 18 bases in between. The CDR3 covers 16 residues. The CDR3 region has the DNA TGTGCCAGAAGCTTTCGGTGCCAGGGATTTAGCTATGGCTACACCTTC. Translated, it gives CARSFRCQGFSYGYTF.

This clone is medium-sized within its sample. The rearrangement links TRBV6-6 to TRBJ2-7, with D tentatively TRBD2 (6 bases). The CDR3 is 16 residues long. Germline loops: CDR1 MNHNY, CDR2 SVGAGI (reference sequence). Trimming cost V 2 bases and J 5 bases, with 19 bases left between them. The CDR3, as DNA: TGTGCCAGCAGTTACCTACCGGGCCCCCCGGGAGACGAGCAGTACTTC. It encodes CASSYLPGPPGDEQYF.

V and J are TRBV6-2 or TRBV6-3 and TRBJ2-1, with a possible D match to TRBD1 (5 bases). Germline V gene sequence: CDR1 MNHEY, CDR2 SVGEGT. The CDR3 spans 13 residues. Trimming shortened V by 3 bases and J by 8 bases, and 11 bases separated the two germline ends. CDR3 coding DNA: TGTGCCAGCAGTTATAACAGGAACGATGAGCAGTTCTTC. Translating it yields CASSYNRNDEQFF.

The chain joins TRBV7-9 to TRBJ2-3; D gene unclear. Germline assignment: CDR1 SEHNR and CDR2 FQNEAQ (reference sequence). CDR3 length equals 12 residues. V was clipped by 2 bases and J by 5 bases, with 5 bases between them. CDR3 nucleotides: TGTGCCAGCAGCTTATCCGGAGATACGCAGTATTTT. Translation gives CASSLSGDTQYF.

The J gene is TRBJ1-6, the V gene TRBV3-1 (or the pseudogene TRBV3-2); D perhaps matches TRBD1 (5 bases). The CDR3 totals 15 residues. V lost 3 bases to trimming and J lost 10 bases, with 16 bases between them. CDR1 LGHDT and CDR2 YNNKEL come from the germline V gene (reference sequence). In DNA, the CDR3 is TGTGCCAGCAGCCAGTTCGGGGGGTCTGGGTCACCCCTCCACTTT. Amino acid sequence: CASSQFGGSGSPLHF.

The chain employs TRBV6-5 and TRBJ2-2, with 11 bases lining up with TRBD2. In germline, CDR1 is MNHEY, CDR2 SVGAGI. The CDR3 runs to 13 residues. Here the CDR3 DNA reads TGTGCAAGCGGACTAGCGGGTGACGGGGAGCTGTTTTTT. Its translation: CASGLAGDGELFF.

Note on this clone: Distinct nucleotide sequences in the sample also encode this CDR3. This chain connects TRBV12-3 or TRBV12-4 to TRBJ1-1; the D gene is possibly TRBD1 (5 bases). Trimming cost V 2 bases and J 2 bases, with 6 bases left between them. This CDR3 comprises 13 residues. CDR3 amino acids: CASSLQGNTEAFF. The CDR3, as DNA: TGTGCCAGCAGTTTACAGGGCAACACTGAAGCTTTCTTT.

The chain uses TRBV5-1 and TRBJ2-1; TRBD2 matches 10 bases. Germline assignment: CDR1 SGHRS and CDR2 YFSETQ. The CDR3 loop spans 17 amino acids. Trimming removed 0 bases from V and 3 bases from J; junction bases left unmatched: 6. The CDR3, as DNA: TGCGCCAGCAGCTTGGCCTCGGCTAGCGGGGGCTACAATGAGCAGTTCTTC. This encodes CASSLASASGGYNEQFF.